The T cell receptor (beta chain) described here comes from a study of T-cell reconstitution after alpha-beta-depleted transplantation in children. The germline V gene has CDR1 SNHLY and CDR2 FYNNEI. The CDR3 is 15 amino acids. V gave up 5 bases and J gave up 3 bases; unmatched junction bases: 6. The TCRbeta library was prepared with unique molecular identifiers. One entry per CDR3 protein results from TCRdb running MiXCR on the PCR reads. This sample has 350,000 to 450,000 distinct CDR3 sequences, with approximately 12% found just once. The rearrangement uses TRBV2 and TRBJ2-1; 8 bases map to TRBD1. The sequenced sample was PBMCs, obtained from the stem cell graft. This clonotype originated in a human donor who donated a stem cell graft to a child with Fanconi anemia. CDR3 DNA sequence: TGTGCCAGCAGTATCGACAGGGGAGTCTACAATGAGCAGTTCTTC. Amino acids: CASSIDRGVYNEQFF.